The rows below give T cell receptor beta chains drawn from one sample of a study of PD-1 blockade in classical Hodgkin lymphoma. Sequencing used immunoSEQ multiplex PCR; TCRdb keeps in-frame clones, though not all of them. The sample contains more than 15,000 clones, around 72% of which appear only once. Sequencing used CD4+ T cells from blood, obtained before the fourth cycle of nivolumab. The receptors originated from a human donor with classical Hodgkin lymphoma. CDR3s include the opening cysteine and the closing phenylalanine or tryptophan. Fields, in order: CDR3 length, J gene, V gene, CDR3 protein.

>13|TRBJ2-5|TRBV7-7
CASSLGVGETQYF
>11|TRBJ1-2|TRBV29-1
CRVGQGDGYTF
>14|TRBJ1-3|TRBV5-5
CASSRGSSGNTIYF
>12|TRBJ2-1|TRBV28
CASSLSGNEQFF
>13|TRBJ1-1|TRBV15
CATSRTMNTEAFF
>15|TRBJ2-7|TRBV7-8
CASSRGLTGVGEQYF
>14|TRBJ2-7|TRBV5-1
CASSLVGGTYEQYF
>16|TRBJ2-3|TRBV13
CASSFDRVAGTDTQYF
>15|TRBJ2-7|TRBV18
CASSPSGQSSYEQYF
>17|TRBJ2-1|TRBV19
CASSIWTSGSSYNEQFF
>16|TRBJ2-5|TRBV7-6
CASSLAGTVYQETQYF
>15|TRBJ2-3|TRBV11-2
CASSFGQTSTDTQYF
>15|TRBJ2-1|TRBV11-1
CASSLGTGGDNEQFF
>12|.|TRBV5-8
CASSRRGYEQYF
>15|TRBJ2-2|TRBV6-1
CASSEAYLVNGELFF
>14|TRBJ2-7|TRBV2
CASTLRDRVNEQYF